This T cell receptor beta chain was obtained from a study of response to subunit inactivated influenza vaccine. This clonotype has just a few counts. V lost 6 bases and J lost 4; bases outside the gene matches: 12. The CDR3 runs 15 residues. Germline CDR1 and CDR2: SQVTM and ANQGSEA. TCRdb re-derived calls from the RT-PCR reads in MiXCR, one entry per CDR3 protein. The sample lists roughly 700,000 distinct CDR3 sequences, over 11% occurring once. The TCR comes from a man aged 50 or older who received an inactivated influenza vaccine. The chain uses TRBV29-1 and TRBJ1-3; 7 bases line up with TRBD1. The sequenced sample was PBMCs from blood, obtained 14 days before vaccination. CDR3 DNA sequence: TGCAGCGTCACGAACACAGGGGTGAGCGGAAACACCATATATTTT. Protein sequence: CSVTNTGVSGNTIYF.